This T cell receptor beta chain was obtained from a study of T cells in narcolepsy. Clones were sequenced by immunoSEQ multiplex PCR, and TCRdb holds only the in-frame ones, with some missing. This table holds about 35,000 clones, 81% found once. Sequencing was done on a sample of memory (CD45RA-) CD4+ T cells from blood. The receptor was isolated from a human donor in good health.

Here the CDR3 DNA reads TGCGCCAGCAAAACGGACATACCCTCCTACGAGCAGTACTTC. Translating it yields CASKTDIPSYEQYF. V gene TRBV5-1 combines with J gene TRBJ2-7; D might be TRBD1 (5 bases). From germline, CDR1 is SGHRS and CDR2 YFSETQ. Between the trimmed V and J ends, which lost 6 bases and 0 bases, there was a span of 13 bases. The CDR3 sequence is 14 residues long.